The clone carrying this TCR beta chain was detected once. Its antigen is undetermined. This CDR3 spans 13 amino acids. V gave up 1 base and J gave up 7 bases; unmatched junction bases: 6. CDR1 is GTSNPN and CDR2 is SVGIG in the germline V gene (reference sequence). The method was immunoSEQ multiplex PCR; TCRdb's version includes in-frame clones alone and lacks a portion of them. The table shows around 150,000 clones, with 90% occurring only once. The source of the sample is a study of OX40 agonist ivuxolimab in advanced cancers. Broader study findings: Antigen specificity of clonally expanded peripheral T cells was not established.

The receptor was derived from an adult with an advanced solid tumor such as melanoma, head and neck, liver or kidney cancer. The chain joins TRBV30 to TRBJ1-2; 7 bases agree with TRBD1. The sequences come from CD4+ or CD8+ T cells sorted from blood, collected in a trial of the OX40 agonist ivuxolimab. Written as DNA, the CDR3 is TGTGCCTGGAGTGGGGACAGCGGCTGTGGCTACACCTTC. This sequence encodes CAWSGDSGCGYTF.